Below, 15 T cell receptor beta chains from the same sample are listed, as sequenced in a study of T cells in narcolepsy. Produced via immunoSEQ multiplex PCR; TCRdb's table is partial and in-frame only. The data hold 25,000 to 30,000 clones, with over 75% observed a single time. The sample comprised memory (CD45RA-) CD4+ T cells from blood. These receptors came from a human donor in good health.

The genes are TRBV6-1 and TRBJ2-3; 8 bases agree with TRBD2. V lost 6 bases and J lost 1; bases outside the gene matches: 6. Germline-derived CDR1 and CDR2 are MNHNS and SASEGT. CDR3 length: 15 residues. CDR3 region: CASRATSGGTDTQYF. In DNA, the CDR3 is TGTGCCAGCAGGGCTACTAGCGGAGGCACAGATACGCAGTATTTT.

This chain uses TRBV6-5 with TRBJ2-1; a possible D gene is TRBD1 (5 bases). Germline CDR1 and CDR2: MNHEY and SVGAGI. Trimming removed 6 bases from V and 4 bases from J, with 13 bases in between. This CDR3 spans 14 amino acids. This chain's CDR3 is CASSKGPGYNEQFF. The CDR3 nucleotides read TGTGCCAGCAGCAAAGGTCCAGGGTACAATGAGCAGTTCTTC.

CDR3 coding DNA: TGTGCCAGCAGCTTCCGTCCGGGTGGGCAAGAGACCCAGTACTTC. Amino acid sequence: CASSFRPGGQETQYF. J is TRBJ2-5 and V is TRBV7-3; D unclear. This CDR3 is 15 amino acids long. Trimming took off 3 bases at V and 2 bases at J, with 13 bases between the two ends. Germline loops: CDR1 SGHTA, CDR2 FQGTGA.

The V and J genes are TRBV2 and TRBJ1-6; D unresolved. The V gene's germline CDR1 is SNHLY and CDR2 FYNNEI. V was trimmed by 7 bases and J by 4 bases, leaving 8 bases between them. The CDR3 loop spans 13 amino acids. The CDR3 DNA follows: TGTGCCAGCACACGGGGATATAATTCACCCCTCCACTTT. Translation gives CASTRGYNSPLHF.

V and J are TRBV11-1 and TRBJ2-5; 7 bases are a match to TRBD1. The J call is uncertain, as TRBJ2-7 better fits the DNA end. The germline V gene encodes CDR1 SGHAT and CDR2 FQDESV (reference sequence). CDR3 length equals 15 residues. The CDR3 sequence: CASSRQRTGDYEQYF. CDR3 DNA: TGTGCCAGCAGTCGACAACGAACAGGGGACTACGAGCAGTACTTC.

This clone was detected a few times. Here the CDR3 reads CASGRETQYF. CDR3 nucleotide sequence: TGTGCCAGTGGAAGGGAGACCCAGTACTTC. V and J are TRBV6-5 and TRBJ2-5; no clear D. The CDR3 covers 10 residues. With 9 bases removed from V and 5 bases from J, the gap between germline ends came to 7 bases. The germline V gene has CDR1 MNHEY and CDR2 SVGAGI.

The V gene is TRBV6-1, the J gene TRBJ1-2, with D possibly TRBD1 on 6 matching bases. With 6 bases removed from V and 2 bases from J, the gap between germline ends came to 10 bases. CDR3 length: 13 amino acids. The germline V gene has CDR1 MNHNS and CDR2 SASEGT. Here the CDR3 DNA reads TGTGCCAGCAGAGTAACAGGGAACTATGGCTACACCTTC. It yields the protein CASRVTGNYGYTF.

This rearrangement joins TRBV2 to TRBJ1-6; 9 positions match TRBD1. The CDR3 spans 14 residues. CDR1 SNHLY and CDR2 FYNNEI come from the germline V gene. Trimming took 5 bases from V and 10 from J; bases not matched to a gene: 6. The CDR3 spells CASSPTGGNSPLHF. In DNA form, the CDR3 reads TGTGCCAGCAGTCCGACAGGGGGTAACTCACCCCTCCACTTT. The full variable domain, rest sourced from reference TRBV2 and TRBJ1-6, is EPEVTQTPSHQVTQMGQEVILRCVPISNHLYFYWYRQILGQKVEFLVSFYNNEISEKSEIFDDQFSVERPDGSNFTLKIRSTKLEDSAMYFCASSPTGGNSPLHFGNGTRLTVT.

The genes are TRBV13 and TRBJ1-2; no clear D gene. V was trimmed by 5 bases and J by 0 bases, leaving 7 bases between them. The germline V gene has CDR1 PRHDT and CDR2 FYEKMQ (reference sequence). The CDR3 runs 13 residues. The CDR3 sequence: CASSLRANYGYTF. The DNA for the CDR3 is TGTGCCAGCAGCCTTAGGGCTAACTATGGCTACACCTTC.

The rearrangement uses TRBV9 and TRBJ2-1, with 8 bases matching TRBD2. Germline V gene data show CDR1 as SGDLS and CDR2 as YYNGEE. After removal of 0 bases from V and 6 bases from J, the junction contained 14 bases not matched to a gene. The length of the CDR3 is 18 residues. The CDR3, as DNA: TGTGCCAGCAGCGTAGGACCTGGCGGGAGGTCAACAGCCAATGAGCAGTTCTTC. Encoded protein: CASSVGPGGRSTANEQFF.

This chain links TRBV5-1 with TRBJ2-3; D is ambiguous. V was trimmed by 0 bases and J by 4 bases, leaving 6 bases between them. The CDR3 loop spans 13 amino acids. The germline V gene has CDR1 SGHRS and CDR2 YFSETQ. The CDR3 is CASSLGGADTQYF. CDR3 sequence (DNA): TGCGCCAGCAGCTTGGGTGGGGCAGATACGCAGTATTTT.

The chain couples TRBV4-1 to TRBJ2-5; the match to TRBD2 covers 11 bases. CDR3 length: 18 residues. Per the germline V gene, CDR1 is MGHRA and CDR2 is YSYEKL. Trimming cost V 1 base and J 5 bases; bases outside gene matches: 12. CDR3: CASSQGPLAGGAGETQYF. CDR3 sequence (DNA): TGCGCCAGCAGCCAAGGACCCCTAGCGGGGGGCGCGGGTGAGACCCAGTACTTC.

The chain has TRBV7-2 and TRBJ1-5; D might be TRBD1 (6 bases). The CDR3 runs 15 residues. The V and J ends lost 1 base and 5 bases respectively, with 12 bases between them. The germline V gene encodes CDR1 SGHTA and CDR2 FQGNSA. The CDR3 bases are TGTGCCAGCAGCTTAGTATACAGGGTGGATCAGCCCCAGCATTTT. The encoded protein is CASSLVYRVDQPQHF.

The genes are TRBV9 and TRBJ2-1; D is uncertain. With 0 bases removed from V and 7 bases from J, the gap between germline ends came to 5 bases. The germline gives CDR1 SGDLS, CDR2 YYNGEE. The CDR3 is 12 amino acids. The CDR3 nucleotides are TGTGCCAGCAGCGTAGTAAGTAATGAGCAGTTCTTC. This codes for CASSVVSNEQFF. Variable domain in full (rest from reference TRBV9 and TRBJ2-1): DSGVTQTPKHLITATGQRVTLRCSPRSGDLSVYWYQQSLDQGLQFLIQYYNGEERAKGNILERFSAQQFPDLHSELNLSSLELGDSALYFCASSVVSNEQFFGPGTRLTVL.

The chain is built from TRBV5-1 and TRBJ1-1, with no clear D. This CDR3 region has 15 residues. Looked up from germline, CDR1 is SGHRS and CDR2 is YFSETQ. V lost 0 bases, J lost 1 base, and 10 bases lay in between. DNA of the CDR3: TGCGCCAGCAGCTTGGTGGGCGGAAAGAACACTGAAGCTTTCTTT. It is translated as CASSLVGGKNTEAFF.